This is a list of T cell receptor beta chains from one sample in a study of CD8+ T cells in alopecia areata. Data came from immunoSEQ multiplex PCR; TCRdb stores just in-frame clones and leaves some out. Altogether about 250,000 clones are present, around 64% being singletons, with the ten largest covering roughly 0.88%. Material: CD4+ T cells sorted from blood, obtained at week 52, from a patient treated with tofacitinib. The receptors were sampled from a human donor with alopecia areata. Both conserved end residues are part of each CDR3. Each record gives: D gene, J gene, V gene, clone size, CDR3 DNA, CDR3 protein. A D gene is named only where the DNA matches it firmly. For some rows the clone size is stated as once, few or many, or as a class when expanded; others skip it.

>TRBD2|TRBJ2-1|TRBV7-8|NA
TGTGCCAGCAGCTTAGCGGGTAGCGGGGGGGATTTCAATGAGCAGTTCTTC
CASSLAGSGGDFNEQFF
>NA|TRBJ1-2|TRBV19|NA
TGTGCCAGTAGTATTCGACCGTGGCCTAAATATGGCTACACCTTC
CASSIRPWPKYGYTF
>TRBD1|TRBJ2-7|TRBV7-2|medium-sized
TGTGCCAGCAGCTCTCGACAGGGCTCCTACGAGCAGTACTTC
CASSSRQGSYEQYF
>NA|TRBJ2-5|TRBV10-3|few
TGTGCCATCAGTGAGTCAAGGGGAGCCCTACAAGAGACCCAGTACTTC
CAISESRGALQETQYF
>TRBD2|TRBJ2-5|TRBV7-2|few
TGTGCCAGCGGAAGCGGGGCCCAAGAGACCCAGTACTTC
CASGSGAQETQYF
>NA|TRBJ1-6|TRBV6-5|NA
TGTGCCAGCATGGGGGGCAGGGGAAATTCACCCCTCCACTTT
CASMGGRGNSPLHF
>TRBD2|TRBJ2-7|TRBV10-3|NA
TGTGCCATCAAGGCGGGACTAGCGGACTACGAGCAGTACTTC
CAIKAGLADYEQYF
>TRBD1|TRBJ2-6|TRBV23-1|few
TGCGCAGGGACAGGGGTCGGTGGGGCCAACGTCCTGACTTTC
CAGTGVGGANVLTF
>NA|TRBJ1-2|TRBV15|NA
TGTGCCACCAGCAGCGGGGGAGGGTTCGGTGGCTACACCTTC
CATSSGGGFGGYTF
>NA|TRBJ1-1|TRBV5-6|NA
TGTGCCAGCAGCTTGGGTCCAGGGGCGAACACTGAAGCTTTCTTT
CASSLGPGANTEAFF
>TRBD1|TRBJ1-5|TRBV2|NA
TGTGCCAGCAGTGCCAGGGGGCGCGACGGTCAGCCCCAGCATTTT
CASSARGRDGQPQHF
>NA|TRBJ1-5|TRBV6-1|NA
TGTGCCAGCGAAACAGTGGGCAATCAGCCCCAGCATTTT
CASETVGNQPQHF
>TRBD1|TRBJ2-5|TRBV29-1|NA
TGCAGCGTTCCCGGGACAGGGATTTGGGAGACCCAGTACTTC
CSVPGTGIWETQYF
>TRBD1|TRBJ1-1|TRBV27|NA
TGTGCCAGCAGGACAGGGGTGACTGAAGCTTTCTTT
CASRTGVTEAFF
>NA|TRBJ2-1|TRBV19|NA
TGTGCCAGTACCGGGAACCGCGATGAGCAGTTCTTC
CASTGNRDEQFF
>NA|TRBJ2-3|TRBV9|NA
TGTGCCAGCAGCGAGGAGAGGCTCCGGGGAGATACGCAGTATTTT
CASSEERLRGDTQYF
>NA|TRBJ2-3|TRBV7-9|NA
TGTGCCAGCAGCTTGGGGGGCACAGATACGCAGTATTTT
CASSLGGTDTQYF
>NA|TRBJ2-3|TRBV11-3|once
TGTGCCAGCAGCTCGCCCGGAAGCACAGATACGCAGTATTTT
CASSSPGSTDTQYF
>TRBD2|TRBJ2-3|TRBV18|NA
TGTGCCAGCTCACCGACCGCGGGTAGCGGGGGAAAAGATACGCAGTATTTT
CASSPTAGSGGKDTQYF
>NA|TRBJ1-2|TRBV5-1|few
TGCGCCAGCAGCTTGGTCGAGAGAGGGGGCTACACCTTC
CASSLVERGGYTF
>NA|TRBJ1-2|TRBV5-1|NA
TGCGCCAGCAGCTTAGGACAACGGGAGGGCTACACCTTC
CASSLGQREGYTF
>NA|TRBJ2-7|TRBV5-5|NA
TGTGCCAGCAGCTTGGGTTCCTCGGCCGATCATTTACAGCAGTACTTC
CASSLGSSADHLQQYF
>NA|TRBJ1-5|TRBV30|NA
TGTGCCTGGAGTGTAATAGGTGCTCAGCCCCAGCATTTT
CAWSVIGAQPQHF
>TRBD1|TRBJ1-1|TRBV19|NA
TGTGCCAGTAGGAAGACAGGGGGGAGCACTGAAGCTTTCTTT
CASRKTGGSTEAFF
>NA|TRBJ1-2|TRBV30|NA
TGTGCCTGGAGTGTACATGGGAAGGGAAGACCTATATGGGGCTACACCTTC
CAWSVHGKGRPIWGYTF
>NA|TRBJ2-1|TRBV6-1|few
TGTGCCAGCAGTGAGAATTACGGCTCCTACAATGAGCAGTTCTTC
CASSENYGSYNEQFF